Following are 31 T cell receptor beta chains from one sample sequenced in a study of OX40 agonist ivuxolimab in advanced cancers. To prepare the library, the immunoSEQ multiplex PCR assay was applied. TCRdb took over this immuneACCESS table, retaining in-frame rearrangements with V and J assigned. Such tables are incomplete; in checked studies, under half of the missing clones stem from an unresolved V gene, and the remainder is unexplained. Recorded for this sample are approximately 82,000 clones; around 83% of them occurred a single time. In total, the top ten clones hold 2% to 2.5% of the sample. Sample: CD4+ or CD8+ T cells sorted from blood, taken in a trial of the OX40 agonist ivuxolimab. Receptor source: an adult with an advanced solid tumor such as melanoma, head and neck, liver or kidney cancer.

A word on this clone: Other nucleotide sequences from this sample produce the same CDR3. J is TRBJ2-5 and V is TRBV5-1; D uncertain. The CDR3 consists of 12 residues. V was pared by 0 bases and J by 4 bases, with 4 bases between. CDR1 and CDR2 (germline): SGHRS, YFSETQ. In DNA, the CDR3 is TGCGCCAGCAGCTTGGAGGCAGAGACCCAGTACTTC. Amino acid sequence: CASSLEAETQYF.

The chain links TRBV10-1 to TRBJ1-1; D gene uncertain. Trimming left V 4 bases short and J 2 bases short, with 11 bases between. Germline V CDR1 and CDR2: WNHNN, SYGVQD (reference sequence). This CDR3 comprises 14 residues. The CDR3 region has the DNA TGCGCCAGCAGTGGTTCGACGGAAAACACTGAAGCTTTCTTT. This sequence encodes CASSGSTENTEAFF.

The gene calls are TRBV2 and TRBJ2-2, with 9 bases lining up with TRBD1. Unmatched junction bases numbered 4, after V lost 4 bases and J lost 4 bases. Germline CDR1 and CDR2: SNHLY and FYNNEI. The CDR3 runs 15 residues. CDR3 loop: CASSGDRVITGELFF. The CDR3, as DNA: TGTGCCAGCAGTGGGGACAGGGTAATCACCGGGGAGCTGTTTTTT.

A single count supports this clone. The CDR3 DNA sequence: TGCGCCAGCAGCGACCGGGGACAGGGGGCCTACGAGCAGTACTTC. The encoded protein is CASSDRGQGAYEQYF. The gene calls are TRBV23-1 and TRBJ2-7; TRBD1 agrees at 11 bases. TRBV23-1 is marked as an open reading frame, function uncertain. The V and J ends lost 6 bases and 2 bases, in that order; junction bases with no gene match: 6. This CDR3 region has 15 residues.

The chain employs TRBV27 and TRBJ2-5; D not resolved. Between the trimmed V and J ends, which lost 5 bases and 4 bases, there was a span of 11 bases. From germline, CDR1 is MNHEY and CDR2 SMNVEV (reference sequence). The CDR3 has 13 residues. This chain's CDR3 is CASSAKGRETQYF. In DNA form, the CDR3 reads TGTGCCAGCAGTGCGAAAGGAAGAGAGACCCAGTACTTC.

This chain uses TRBV5-5 with TRBJ1-2; no clear D gene. Trimming shortened V by 0 bases and J by 6 bases, and 6 bases separated the two germline ends. The CDR3 is made up of 12 amino acids. The germline V gene encodes CDR1 SGHKS and CDR2 YYEKEE (reference sequence). CDR3 DNA: TGTGCCAGCAGCTTGGCAATCCATGGCTACACCTTC. Its protein product is CASSLAIHGYTF.

About this clone itself: The same CDR3 can be traced to other DNA sequences in this sample. The chain joins TRBV5-6 to TRBJ2-7; 7 nucleotides agree with TRBD1. In germline, CDR1 is SGHDT, CDR2 YYEEEE. J was trimmed by 4 bases and V by 3 bases; bases with no gene match: 4. The CDR3 runs 13 residues. CDR3 bases: TGTGCCAGCAGCTCGACAGGGCGGTACGAGCAGTACTTC. Amino acid sequence: CASSSTGRYEQYF.

This chain uses TRBV6-6 with TRBJ1-1, with 11 bases that match TRBD1. This CDR3 has 15 amino acids. V was pared by 10 bases and J by 7 bases, with 14 bases of the junction left unmatched. Germline V gene lookup returns CDR1 MNHNY and CDR2 SVGAGI (reference sequence). The CDR3 here is CATPDLDRGQSEAFF. CDR3 DNA: TGTGCCACCCCAGACTTGGACAGGGGGCAAAGTGAAGCTTTCTTT.

The chain employs TRBV29-1 and TRBJ2-2; D is tentatively TRBD1 or TRBD2 (5 bases each). CDR3 length: 13 residues. Trimming took 3 bases from V and 5 from J, leaving 10 bases between them. Germline V gives CDR1 SQVTM, CDR2 ANQGSEA. This CDR3 reads CSVDGGYTGELFF. In DNA, the CDR3 is TGCAGCGTTGATGGGGGATATACCGGGGAGCTGTTTTTT.

V usage is TRBV4-2 and J usage is TRBJ2-3, with 15 nucleotides matching TRBD2. CDR3 length: 20 residues. V shed 0 bases, J shed 2 bases, and the junction held 9 bases outside the gene matches. Looked up from germline, CDR1 is LGHNA and CDR2 is YNFKEQ. Here the CDR3 reads CASSQDGLAGGLFPTDTQYF. CDR3 bases: TGTGCCAGCAGCCAAGACGGACTAGCGGGGGGGCTTTTTCCCACAGATACGCAGTATTTT.

V usage is TRBV6-4 and J usage is TRBJ1-1; 8 bases align to TRBD1. CDR1 and CDR2 from the germline V gene are MRHNA and SNTAGT. V shed 4 bases and J 1 base; nucleotides not matched to a gene: 5. There are 15 residues in the CDR3. For the CDR3, the DNA is TGTGCCAGCAGTGGGACAGGGACGGGGAACACTGAAGCTTTCTTT. Translation gives CASSGTGTGNTEAFF.

The chain combines TRBV2 with TRBJ1-2; possibly TRBD1 for D (5 bases). V lost 5 bases to trimming and J lost 8 bases, with 15 bases between them. This CDR3 region has 13 residues. Germline-derived CDR1 and CDR2 are SNHLY and FYNNEI. CDR3 nucleotides: TGTGCCAGCAGTCAGGGTTTGTTCGGGGGCTACACCTTC. This codes for CASSQGLFGGYTF. Filled out from reference TRBV2 and TRBJ1-2, the complete variable domain reads EPEVTQTPSHQVTQMGQEVILRCVPISNHLYFYWYRQILGQKVEFLVSFYNNEISEKSEIFDDQFSVERPDGSNFTLKIRSTKLEDSAMYFCASSQGLFGGYTFGSGTRLTVV.

The chain carries TRBV2 and TRBJ2-2, with TRBD1 matching 7 bases. The CDR3 has 14 amino acids. Trimming removed 8 bases from V and 3 bases from J; junction bases left unmatched: 6. Per germline, CDR1 SNHLY and CDR2 FYNNEI. Here the CDR3 reads CASGQDPHTGELFF. CDR3 in DNA: TGTGCCAGCGGACAGGACCCCCACACCGGGGAGCTGTTTTTT.

The chain recombines TRBV7-9 with TRBJ2-1; no definite D call. Between the trimmed V and J ends, which lost 1 base and 13 bases, there was a span of 8 bases. Germline CDR1 and CDR2: SEHNR and FQNEAQ (reference sequence). This CDR3 spans 11 amino acids. As DNA, the CDR3 is TGTGCCAGCAGCTTAGAGCTTCTTCAGTTCTTC. This translates into CASSLELLQFF.

The chain combines TRBV4-1 with TRBJ2-1; D not resolved. Germline-derived CDR1 and CDR2 are MGHRA and YSYEKL. CDR3 length: 15 residues. Trimming left V 6 bases short and J 10 bases short, with 22 bases between. CDR3 loop: CASSESQVLSSEQFF. DNA for the CDR3: TGCGCCAGCAGTGAGAGTCAGGTCCTTTCATCCGAGCAGTTCTTC.

A few counts support this clone. The CDR3 nucleotides are TGTGCCGTGGCTGGGGGTTCGGACGAGCAGTACTTC. The encoded protein is CAVAGGSDEQYF. The chain is built from TRBV10-3 and TRBJ2-7; the D call may be TRBD1 or TRBD2 (5 bases each). Trimming took 11 bases from V and 5 from J, leaving 16 bases between them. From germline, CDR1 is ENHRY and CDR2 SYGVKD. The CDR3 has 12 residues.

The chain combines TRBV7-9 with TRBJ1-3, with a weak D call TRBD1 (5 bases). V was shortened by 5 bases and J by 3 bases, with 11 bases between the two germline ends. The CDR3 covers 14 residues. CDR1 is SEHNR, CDR2 FQNEAQ, per germline (reference sequence). CDR3 loop: CASSRLDSGNTIYF. In DNA, the CDR3 is TGTGCCAGCAGCCGACTAGACAGTGGAAACACCATATATTTT.

V and J are TRBV5-6 and TRBJ2-3; D not resolved. V was clipped by 2 bases and J by 3 bases, with 13 bases between them. The CDR3 has 15 residues. Germline V CDR1 and CDR2: SGHDT, YYEEEE. Here the CDR3 reads CASSLFSVSTDTQYF. The CDR3 nucleotides are TGTGCCAGCAGCTTATTCTCCGTTTCGACAGATACGCAGTATTTT. Full variable domain (remainder filled in from reference TRBV5-6 and TRBJ2-3): DAGVTQSPTHLIKTRGQQVTLRCSPKSGHDTVSWYQQALGQGPQFIFQYYEEEERQRGNFPDRFSGHQFPNYSSELNVNALLLGDSALYLCASSLFSVSTDTQYFGPGTRLTVL.

This clone occurred once. The rearrangement uses TRBV28 and TRBJ2-7, with no clear D. The length of the CDR3 is 12 residues. Germline V gives CDR1 MDHEN, CDR2 SYDVKM. V was shortened by 5 bases and J by 4 bases, with 9 bases between the two germline ends. The CDR3 reads CASSPLRYEQYF. CDR3 nucleotides: TGTGCCAGCAGTCCCCTCCGGTACGAGCAGTACTTC.

The chain joins TRBV7-3 to TRBJ1-1, with D hard to call. This CDR3 region has 13 residues. Germline assignment: CDR1 SGHTA and CDR2 FQGTGA. V lost 5 bases, J lost 4 bases, and 11 bases lay in between. The DNA of the CDR3 is TGTGCCAGCAGCCTGGGATTCGGCACTGAAGCTTTCTTT. It translates to CASSLGFGTEAFF.

The chain is built from TRBV9 and TRBJ1-6, with D hard to call. This CDR3 is 15 amino acids long. CDR1 SGDLS and CDR2 YYNGEE come from the germline V gene. V shed 3 bases and J shed 1 base, with 8 bases lying between them. CDR3 in DNA: TGTGCCAGCAGCGACTCGGGATCCTATAATTCACCCCTCCACTTT. Its translation is CASSDSGSYNSPLHF.

This chain joins TRBV30 and TRBJ2-7; D is ambiguous. CDR1 is GTSNPN and CDR2 is SVGIG in the germline V gene (reference sequence). The CDR3 runs 15 residues. Trimming removed 0 bases from V and 2 bases from J, with 14 bases in between. CDR3 amino acids: CAWSVLPRQAYEQYF. The CDR3 region has the DNA TGTGCCTGGAGTGTACTTCCCCGGCAGGCCTACGAGCAGTACTTC. Complete variable domain (other parts from reference TRBV30 and TRBJ2-7): SQTIHQWPATLVQPVGSPLSLECTVEGTSNPNLYWYRQAAGRGLQLLFYSVGIGQISSEVPQNLSASRPQDRQFILSSKKLLLSDSGFYLCAWSVLPRQAYEQYFGPGTRLTVT.

V usage is TRBV6-5 and J usage is TRBJ2-3, with 10 positions matching TRBD1. V lost 1 base, J lost 10 bases, and 11 bases stayed unmatched. In germline, CDR1 is MNHEY, CDR2 SVGAGI. This CDR3 region has 16 residues. The CDR3 DNA reads as TGTGCCAGCAGTTACTTACCGGGACAGGGGAATCGGGCGCAGTATTTT. Protein product: CASSYLPGQGNRAQYF.

This rearrangement joins TRBV19 to TRBJ2-7, with D perhaps TRBD2 (5 bases). The germline gives CDR1 LNHDA, CDR2 SQIVND (reference sequence). The CDR3 consists of 14 residues. With 6 bases removed from V and 4 bases from J, the gap between germline ends came to 16 bases. The CDR3 DNA reads as TGTGCCAGTAGCCTCGGTCCGGGGTGGTACGAGCAGTACTTC. It translates to CASSLGPGWYEQYF.

The chain recombines TRBV7-9 with TRBJ2-1; D is unresolved. CDR1 and CDR2 from the germline V gene are SEHNR and FQNEAQ (reference sequence). Deletions cut 5 bases from V and 5 bases from J, with 13 bases between. This CDR3 region has 14 residues. CDR3 amino acids: CASSQDAGHNEQFF. Here the CDR3 DNA reads TGTGCCAGCAGCCAAGATGCCGGGCACAATGAGCAGTTCTTC.

The chain combines TRBV10-3 with TRBJ1-4, with D maybe TRBD1 (6 bases). Trimming removed 5 bases at V and 2 bases at J, with 12 bases between. The CDR3 runs to 15 residues. The germline V gene has CDR1 ENHRY and CDR2 SYGVKD. CDR3 in amino acids: CAISTGGDTNEKLFF. CDR3 nucleotide sequence: TGTGCCATCAGTACCGGGGGCGATACTAATGAAAAACTGTTTTTT.

This chain joins TRBV6-1 and TRBJ1-1; D is undetermined. CDR1 is MNHNS, CDR2 SASEGT, per germline. V dropped 7 bases and J dropped 5 bases, with 14 bases sitting between them. This CDR3 contains 13 residues. The DNA of the CDR3 is TGTGCCAGCACCGAGGATCGTCAGACTGAAGCTTTCTTT. This gives the protein CASTEDRQTEAFF.

The chain uses TRBV6-6 and TRBJ1-4; D might be TRBD1 (5 bases). V lost 6 bases and J lost 1, with 9 bases in between. This CDR3 has 14 residues. The germline CDR1 and CDR2 sequences are MNHNY and SVGAGI (reference sequence). CDR3 coding DNA: TGTGCCAGCAGAAGACAGTTAACTAATGAAAAACTGTTTTTT. It encodes CASRRQLTNEKLFF.

This clone showed up just once. This chain connects TRBV4-3 to TRBJ1-5; no firm D call. From germline, CDR1 is LGHNA and CDR2 YSLEER. Trimming removed 0 bases from V and 4 bases from J, with 16 bases in between. The CDR3 loop spans 17 amino acids. CDR3 bases: TGCGCCAGCAGCCAAGACCCCTGGACGGGAATGAATCAGCCCCAGCATTTT. This codes for CASSQDPWTGMNQPQHF.

The gene calls are TRBV18 and TRBJ1-5; the match to TRBD1 covers 8 bases. Germline V lookup: CDR1 KGHSH, CDR2 LQKENI. V shed 2 bases, J shed 5 bases, and the junction held 2 bases outside the gene matches. This CDR3 spans 14 amino acids. The CDR3 spells CASSPGQGYQPQHF. The CDR3 DNA is TGTGCCAGCTCACCAGGACAGGGTTATCAGCCCCAGCATTTT.

This clone was observed a single time. CDR3 protein: CAWSGTGINEKLFF. In DNA, the CDR3 is TGTGCCTGGAGTGGGACAGGCATTAATGAAAAACTGTTTTTT. This chain uses TRBV30 with TRBJ1-4; 7 bases are a match to TRBD1. This CDR3 has 14 amino acids. From germline, CDR1 is GTSNPN and CDR2 SVGIG (reference sequence). Trimming at V came to 1 base and at J to 4 bases, leaving 3 bases not matched to a gene.